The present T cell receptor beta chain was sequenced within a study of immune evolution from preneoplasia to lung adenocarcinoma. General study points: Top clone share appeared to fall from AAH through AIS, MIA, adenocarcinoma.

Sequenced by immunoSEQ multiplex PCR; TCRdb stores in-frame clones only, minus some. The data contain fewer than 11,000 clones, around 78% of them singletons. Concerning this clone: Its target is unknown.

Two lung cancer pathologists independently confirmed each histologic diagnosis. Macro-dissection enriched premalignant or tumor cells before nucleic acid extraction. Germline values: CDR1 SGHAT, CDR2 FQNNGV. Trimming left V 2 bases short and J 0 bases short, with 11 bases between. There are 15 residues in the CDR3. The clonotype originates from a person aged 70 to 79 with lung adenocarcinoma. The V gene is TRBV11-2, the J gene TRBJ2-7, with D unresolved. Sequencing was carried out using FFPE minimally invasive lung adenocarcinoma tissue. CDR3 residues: CASSLLLTFSYEQYF. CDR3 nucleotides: TGTGCCAGCAGCTTACTTCTGACGTTCTCCTACGAGCAGTACTTC. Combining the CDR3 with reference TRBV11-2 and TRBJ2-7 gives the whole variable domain EAGVAQSPRYKIIEKRQSVAFWCNPISGHATLYWYQQILGQGPKLLIQFQNNGVVDDSQLPKDRFSAERLKGVDSTLKIQPAKLEDSAVYLCASSLLLTFSYEQYFGPGTRLTVT.